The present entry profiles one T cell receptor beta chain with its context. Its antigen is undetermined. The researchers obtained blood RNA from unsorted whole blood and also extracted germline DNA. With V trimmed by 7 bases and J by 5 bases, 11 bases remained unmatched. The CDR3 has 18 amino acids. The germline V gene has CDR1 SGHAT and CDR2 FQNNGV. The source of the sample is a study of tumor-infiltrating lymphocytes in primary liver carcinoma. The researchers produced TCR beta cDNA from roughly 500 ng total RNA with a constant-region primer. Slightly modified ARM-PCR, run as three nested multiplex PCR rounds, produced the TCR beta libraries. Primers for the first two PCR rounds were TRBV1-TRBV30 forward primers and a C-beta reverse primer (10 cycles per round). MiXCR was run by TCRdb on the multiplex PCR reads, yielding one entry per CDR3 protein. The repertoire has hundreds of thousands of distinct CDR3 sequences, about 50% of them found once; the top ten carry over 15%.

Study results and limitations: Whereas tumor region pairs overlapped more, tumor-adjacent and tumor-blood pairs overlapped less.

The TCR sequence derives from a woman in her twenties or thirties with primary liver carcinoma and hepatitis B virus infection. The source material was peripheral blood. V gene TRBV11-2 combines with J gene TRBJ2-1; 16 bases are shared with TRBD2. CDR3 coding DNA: TGTGCCAGCAACAAGGGACTAGCGGGAGGGCCACACCACAATGAGCAGTTCTTC. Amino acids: CASNKGLAGGPHHNEQFF.